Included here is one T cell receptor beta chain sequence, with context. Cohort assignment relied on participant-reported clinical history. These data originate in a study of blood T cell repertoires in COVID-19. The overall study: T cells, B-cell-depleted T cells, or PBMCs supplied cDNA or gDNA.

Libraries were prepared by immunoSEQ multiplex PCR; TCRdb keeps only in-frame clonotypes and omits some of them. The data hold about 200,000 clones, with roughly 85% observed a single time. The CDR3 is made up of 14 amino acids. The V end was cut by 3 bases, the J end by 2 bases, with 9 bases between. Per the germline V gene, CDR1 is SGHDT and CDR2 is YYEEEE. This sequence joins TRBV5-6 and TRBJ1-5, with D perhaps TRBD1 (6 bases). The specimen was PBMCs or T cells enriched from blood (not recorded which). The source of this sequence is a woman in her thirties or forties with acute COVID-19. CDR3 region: CASSSGVGNQPQHF. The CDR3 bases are TGTGCCAGCAGCTCAGGGGTGGGCAATCAGCCCCAGCATTTT. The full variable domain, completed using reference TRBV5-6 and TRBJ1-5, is DAGVTQSPTHLIKTRGQQVTLRCSPKSGHDTVSWYQQALGQGPQFIFQYYEEEERQRGNFPDRFSGHQFPNYSSELNVNALLLGDSALYLCASSSGVGNQPQHFGDGTRLSIL.